This entry features one T cell receptor beta chain sequence. Its antigen is not identified. The data were produced by immunoSEQ multiplex PCR, yet TCRdb's version contains in-frame clones alone and is incomplete. The sample includes roughly 60,000 clones, 90% to 95% of them seen just once. These data originate in a study of cytomegalovirus exposure and HLA in healthy donors. General study points: The investigators catalogued 180 or so TCR beta chains as cytomegalovirus-associated. Within the 120 or so validation repertoires, first-cohort TCR clusters tended to co-occur, according to a later analysis.

While the first cohort had hundreds of subjects, the donors belonged to the separate validation cohort of roughly 130 subjects. This CDR3 is built from 13 residues. Germline loops: CDR1 SQVTM, CDR2 ANQGSEA. J was trimmed by 4 bases and V by 6 bases; bases with no gene match: 4. Sequencing was done on a sample of PBMCs. The source is a man between 18 and 35 years old in good health and CMV-seronegative. The chain couples TRBV29-1 to TRBJ1-5; 9 bases align to TRBD1. The CDR3 loop is CSVTGGWNQPQHF. The CDR3 DNA reads as TGCAGCGTAACAGGGGGCTGGAATCAGCCCCAGCATTTT.